Listed below are T cell receptor beta chains from one sample, sequenced in a study of T cell responses to AZD1222 COVID-19 vaccine. The protocol was immunoSEQ multiplex PCR, while the TCRdb copy is restricted to in-frame clones and leaves out a portion. The data show roughly 120,000 clones, around nine tenths seen once. The sequenced sample was peripheral blood, obtained 28 days after the second AZD1222 dose. The receptors derive from an adult who received the AZD1222 COVID-19 vaccine. Both conserved end residues are part of each CDR3. The order of the fields is D gene, clone size, J gene, V gene, CDR3 protein, CDR3 DNA. The D gene is left open where the match is weak. Clone size, where shown, is once, few, many, or a class for clones that have expanded.

>-|-|TRBJ1-1|TRBV6-5
CASSRSGTEAFF
TGTGCCAGCAGCCGCAGTGGGACTGAAGCTTTCTTT
>-|-|TRBJ1-1|TRBV7-9
CASSRRNSTEAFF
TGTGCCAGCAGCCGCAGGAATTCAACTGAAGCTTTCTTT
>-|once|TRBJ1-2|TRBV20-1
CSVRVENGYTF
TGCAGTGTCAGGGTCGAGAATGGCTACACCTTC
>-|once|TRBJ1-2|TRBV30
CAWSVRDGYTF
TGTGCCTGGAGTGTTAGGGATGGCTACACCTTC
>-|-|TRBJ1-2|TRBV28
CASTLSGHGYTF
TGTGCCAGCACCCTCTCCGGACACGGCTACACCTTC
>TRBD1|-|TRBJ1-2|TRBV10-3
CAIARQGSTDGYTF
TGTGCCATCGCTAGACAGGGCTCAACGGATGGCTACACCTTC
>TRBD2|-|TRBJ2-3|TRBV2
CASMGRLERDRRDTQYF
TGTGCCAGCATGGGCAGGCTCGAGCGGGATAGGAGAGATACGCAGTATTTT
>-|-|TRBJ2-1|TRBV12-3/TRBV12-4
CASSLVGREQFF
TGTGCCAGCAGTTTGGTAGGTAGGGAGCAGTTCTTC
>-|once|TRBJ1-2|TRBV28
CASSLSVANYGYTF
TGTGCCAGCAGTTTATCAGTAGCGAACTATGGCTACACCTTC
>TRBD2|-|TRBJ2-7|TRBV6-6
CASRGLAGGEQYF
TGTGCCAGCAGGGGACTAGCGGGAGGCGAGCAGTACTTC
>-|-|TRBJ1-4|TRBV12-5
CASGLDPPGTASF
TGTGCTAGTGGTTTGGACCCCCCTGGGACTGCTTCTTTT
>TRBD1|-|TRBJ1-5|TRBV28
CASSTPGQDNQPQHF
TGTGCCAGCAGCACGCCCGGACAGGACAATCAGCCCCAGCATTTT
>-|-|TRBJ1-1|TRBV6-6
CASNSRVSDEAFF
TGTGCCAGCAACAGCAGGGTTTCGGATGAAGCTTTCTTT
>-|-|TRBJ2-4|TRBV28
CASSSLAELKNIQYF
TGTGCCAGCAGTTCCTTAGCGGAACTCAAAAACATTCAGTACTTC
>-|-|TRBJ1-5|TRBV28
CASSLGGQPQHF
TGTGCCAGCAGTTTAGGGGGTCAGCCCCAGCATTTT
>-|-|TRBJ1-6|TRBV19
CAGQPRGTSPLHF
TGTGCCGGACAACCAAGGGGGACTTCACCCCTCCACTTT
>-|once|TRBJ1-2|TRBV5-8
CASSGGLTPGGYTF
TGTGCCAGCAGCGGGGGACTCACACCAGGAGGCTACACCTTC
>-|-|TRBJ2-7|TRBV28
CGSGSLEQYF
TGTGGGAGCGGATCCCTCGAGCAGTACTTC
>TRBD2|-|TRBJ2-1|TRBV3-1/TRBV3-2
CASSPFGTSGEQFF
TGTGCCAGCAGCCCATTTGGGACTAGCGGGGAGCAGTTCTTC
>TRBD1|once|TRBJ1-2|TRBV30
CAWSPLTGAGYGYTF
TGTGCCTGGAGTCCCTTAACAGGGGCAGGCTATGGCTACACCTTC